This TCR beta chain was documented in a study of T cells in localized non-small cell lung cancer. Whole-study findings and limits: The greatest T cell clonality was found in uninvolved adjacent lung (higher than in tumor). Sequence data derive from only one tumor region, so heterogeneity remains possible.

About this clone: As yet, its antigen is unknown.

Data came from immunoSEQ multiplex PCR; TCRdb stores just in-frame clones and leaves some out. The sample carries roughly 1,600 clones, approximately 23% recorded once. Sequenced here: lung tumor tissue, sampled before any cancer treatment. The clonotype comes from a male donor aged 60 or older with stage II squamous cell lung carcinoma.

The CDR3 here is CASSPGQWNEKLFF. CDR3 coding DNA: TGTGCCAGCAGCCCGGGACAGTGGAATGAAAAACTGTTTTTT. The V gene is TRBV6-8, the J gene TRBJ1-4, with 7 bases identical to TRBD1. Unmatched junction bases numbered 6, after V lost 6 bases and J lost 5 bases. Germline assignment: CDR1 MNHGY and CDR2 SAAAGT. The CDR3 is made up of 14 amino acids.